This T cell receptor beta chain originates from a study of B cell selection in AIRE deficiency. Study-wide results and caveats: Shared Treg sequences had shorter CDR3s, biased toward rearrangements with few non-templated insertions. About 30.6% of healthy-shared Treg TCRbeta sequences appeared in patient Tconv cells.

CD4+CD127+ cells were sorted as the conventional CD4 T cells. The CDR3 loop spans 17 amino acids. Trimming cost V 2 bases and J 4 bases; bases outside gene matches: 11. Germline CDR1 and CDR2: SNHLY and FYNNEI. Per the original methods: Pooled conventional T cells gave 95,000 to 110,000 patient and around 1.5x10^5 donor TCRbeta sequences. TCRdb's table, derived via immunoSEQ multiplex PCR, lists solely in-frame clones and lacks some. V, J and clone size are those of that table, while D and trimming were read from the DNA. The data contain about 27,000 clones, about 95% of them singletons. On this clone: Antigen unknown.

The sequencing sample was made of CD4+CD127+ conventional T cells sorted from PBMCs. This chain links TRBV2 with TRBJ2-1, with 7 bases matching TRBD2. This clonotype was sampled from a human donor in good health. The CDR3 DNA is TGTGCCAGCAGTGAATTTTCTAGCGGATTCCTTTACAATGAGCAGTTCTTC. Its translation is CASSEFSSGFLYNEQFF.